A selection of T cell receptor beta chains follows, all from one sample in a study of OX40 agonist ivuxolimab in advanced cancers. Here immunoSEQ multiplex PCR was the method, and the copy in TCRdb shows in-frame clones only, minus some. The repertoire holds some 14,000 clones, with 75% to 90% as singletons. Sequenced here: CD4+ or CD8+ T cells sorted from blood, sampled in a trial of the OX40 agonist ivuxolimab. The receptors shown here come from an adult with an advanced solid tumor such as melanoma, head and neck, liver or kidney cancer. Both conserved end residues are part of each CDR3. A D gene is named only where the DNA matches it firmly. Clone size, where shown, is once, few, many, or a class for clones that have expanded.

j_call,clone_size,v_call,d_call,cdr3_length,cdr3_nt,cdr3_aa
TRBJ2-1,NA,TRBV11-1,NA,11,TGTGCCAGCAGCCACGACAGGGAGCAGTTCTTC,CASSHDREQFF
TRBJ2-7,NA,TRBV5-1,NA,12,TGCGCCAGCAGCTTCAACTCATACGAGCAGTACTTC,CASSFNSYEQYF
TRBJ1-3,NA,TRBV6-1,NA,14,TGTGCCAGCAGTGTAGCTACGTCTGGAAACACCATATATTTT,CASSVATSGNTIYF
TRBJ1-5,few,TRBV9,NA,14,TGTGCCAGCAGCGCCAGGGACGGTATTGCGCCCCAGCATTTT,CASSARDGIAPQHF
TRBJ2-7,NA,TRBV5-1,NA,15,TGCGCCAGCAGCTTGGACTGGGGGGCCTCCTACGAGCAGTACTTC,CASSLDWGASYEQYF
TRBJ2-1,NA,TRBV2,NA,11,TGTGCCAGCAGGCGCAGGAATGAGCAGTTCTTC,CASRRRNEQFF
TRBJ2-2,NA,TRBV7-6,NA,18,TGTGCCAGCAGCTTAGAACCCCAGAGAGGAGAAGACACCGGGGAGCTGTTTTTT,CASSLEPQRGEDTGELFF
TRBJ2-2,once,TRBV7-6,NA,16,TGTGCCAGCAGCTTAAAGGTGCGGGAAGGCACCGGGGAGCTGTTTTTT,CASSLKVREGTGELFF
TRBJ2-2,NA,TRBV29-1,TRBD2,15,TGCAGCGTTGGGACTAGCGGGGGGCCGGCCGGGGAGCTGTTTTTT,CSVGTSGGPAGELFF
TRBJ2-7,once,TRBV2,NA,14,TGTGCCAGCGGTAAGACAGAGGCCTCCTACGAGCAGTACTTC,CASGKTEASYEQYF
TRBJ2-1,NA,TRBV9,NA,13,TGTGCCAGCAGCGCAGGGGATTACAATGAGCAGTTCTTC,CASSAGDYNEQFF
TRBJ2-1,medium-sized,TRBV29-1,NA,13,TGCAGCGTTGAGGATGGAACACACAATGAGCAGTTCTTC,CSVEDGTHNEQFF
TRBJ2-1,NA,TRBV7-8,TRBD2,17,TGTGCCAGCAGCTACCGACTAGCCTCGAGCTCCTACAATGAGCAGTTCTTC,CASSYRLASSSYNEQFF